The clone carrying this T cell receptor beta chain was detected many times. The record originates from a study of T-cell reconstitution after alpha-beta-depleted transplantation in children. This CDR3 contains 15 residues. V gave up 5 bases and J gave up 7 bases, with 17 bases separating them. Unique molecular identifiers were used in preparing the TCRbeta library. Each CDR3 protein is one row after TCRdb ran MiXCR on the PCR reads. The repertoire has about 230,000 distinct CDR3 sequences, around 12% of them found once; the top ten carry over 2.5%. J is TRBJ2-2 and V is TRBV12-3 or TRBV12-4; D gene uncertain. The sequence was collected from a human donor who donated a stem cell graft to a child with acute lymphoblastic leukemia. The input for sequencing was PBMCs from the stem cell graft donor, taken from the stem cell graft. CDR3 in DNA: TGTGCCAGCAGTCCACCCCGAGCTAGTGGCGGGGAGCTGTTTTTT. Encoded protein: CASSPPRASGGELFF.